This T cell receptor beta chain was obtained from a study of T cells in Graves' hyperthyroidism and ophthalmopathy. From RNA transcripts, TCR beta CDR3 regions were amplified. The HTBI primer set served for first-round RT-PCR of the TCR CDR3. From the multiplex PCR reads, TCRdb called clonotypes with MiXCR, one entry per CDR3 protein. The repertoire has over 700,000 distinct CDR3 sequences, approximately 40% of them found once; the top ten carry around 30%. This clonotype was recorded many times. Its antigen is unidentified. The CDR3 contains 16 residues. Germline CDR1 reads SEHNR; CDR2 reads FQNEAQ (reference sequence). V lost 1 base and J lost 7, with 14 bases in between. Findings and caveats of the study: Stable hyperthyroidism and ophthalmopathy were separated using 13 V-J signatures. The model predicted ophthalmopathy a median around six months before onset.

J is TRBJ1-6 and V is TRBV7-9, with D tentatively TRBD1 (5 bases). The receptor's source is a woman between 40 and 50 years old with Graves' hyperthyroidism. The material sequenced was blood. The CDR3 DNA reads TGTGCCAGCAGCTTAGGGTCCGGGACCACAAATTCACCCCTCCACTTT. Protein product: CASSLGSGTTNSPLHF.